A selection of T cell receptor beta chains follows, all from one sample in a study of cytomegalovirus exposure and HLA in healthy donors. Assay: immunoSEQ multiplex PCR; the TCRdb copy retains only in-frame clones and omits some. The sample includes under 150,000 clones, roughly 74% seen only once; the top ten take about 6.8%. Source material: PBMCs. The source of these receptors is a woman aged 40 to 50 in good health and CMV-seropositive. Each CDR3 is given with its conserved first and last residue. Only part of the rows carry a size: once, few, many, or a class if the clone is expanded.

abundance: once; v_gene: TRBV6-6; j_gene: TRBJ1-4; CDR3aa: CASSYLGQGREKLFF
abundance: .; v_gene: TRBV5-8; j_gene: TRBJ2-3; CDR3aa: CASSSGQGNTDTQYF
abundance: .; v_gene: TRBV5-1; j_gene: TRBJ2-5; CDR3aa: CASSSGQVETQYF
abundance: .; v_gene: TRBV5-1; j_gene: TRBJ2-7; CDR3aa: CASSLAGGLSYEQYF
abundance: .; v_gene: TRBV2; j_gene: TRBJ2-7; CDR3aa: CASIGTGELSYEQYF
abundance: once; v_gene: TRBV6-6; j_gene: TRBJ2-7; CDR3aa: CASSQQGSYEQYF
abundance: .; v_gene: TRBV5-6; j_gene: TRBJ2-3; CDR3aa: CASSSKALRSTDTQYF
abundance: .; v_gene: TRBV5-4; j_gene: TRBJ1-1; CDR3aa: CASSSGVNTEAFF
abundance: few; v_gene: TRBV2; j_gene: TRBJ1-2; CDR3aa: CASRQERGYTF
abundance: .; v_gene: TRBV7-9; j_gene: TRBJ2-5; CDR3aa: CASSLGQAQETQYF
abundance: few; v_gene: TRBV9; j_gene: TRBJ2-7; CDR3aa: CASSVATGGPYEQYF
abundance: few; v_gene: TRBV11-2; j_gene: TRBJ1-1; CDR3aa: CASSPETRRAEAFF
abundance: .; v_gene: TRBV25-1; j_gene: TRBJ1-1; CDR3aa: CASSTRIQGPEAFF
abundance: few; v_gene: TRBV30; j_gene: TRBJ2-2; CDR3aa: CAWSRGLGDTGELFF
abundance: few; v_gene: TRBV4-1; j_gene: TRBJ2-7; CDR3aa: CASSQVLGTLSEQYF
abundance: .; v_gene: TRBV18; j_gene: TRBJ2-7; CDR3aa: CASSLGTGESYEQYF
abundance: .; v_gene: TRBV6-1; j_gene: TRBJ2-7; CDR3aa: CASSPGSSYEQYF
abundance: .; v_gene: TRBV4-2; j_gene: TRBJ1-6; CDR3aa: CASSQDEVAGPWSPLHF
abundance: .; v_gene: TRBV29-1; j_gene: TRBJ1-2; CDR3aa: CSGGDGQDGYTF
abundance: .; v_gene: TRBV7-6; j_gene: TRBJ2-3; CDR3aa: CASSSGDWRWDTQYF
abundance: few; v_gene: TRBV5-1; j_gene: TRBJ2-1; CDR3aa: CASSIGTAINEQFF
abundance: .; v_gene: TRBV5-1; j_gene: TRBJ2-1; CDR3aa: CASSGLAGDSEQFF
abundance: once; v_gene: TRBV28; j_gene: TRBJ2-1; CDR3aa: CASSLRGLAGTAYYNEQFF
abundance: .; v_gene: TRBV2; j_gene: TRBJ1-2; CDR3aa: CASRMEQGNYGYTF
abundance: .; v_gene: TRBV5-1; j_gene: TRBJ2-7; CDR3aa: CASSWSGRDYEQYF
abundance: .; v_gene: TRBV18; j_gene: TRBJ2-1; CDR3aa: CASSPGSGDEQFF
abundance: .; v_gene: TRBV28; j_gene: TRBJ2-4; CDR3aa: CASSLGGSKNIQYF
abundance: .; v_gene: TRBV6-5; j_gene: TRBJ1-1; CDR3aa: CASNRRGENTEAFF
abundance: few; v_gene: TRBV10-2; j_gene: TRBJ2-5; CDR3aa: CASSGLAGVREGETQYF
abundance: .; v_gene: TRBV5-1; j_gene: TRBJ1-1; CDR3aa: CASSETGPMNTEAFF
abundance: .; v_gene: TRBV27; j_gene: TRBJ2-3; CDR3aa: CASRGVTDTQYF
abundance: few; v_gene: TRBV23-1; j_gene: TRBJ2-5; CDR3aa: CASSHRGQGQEETQYF
abundance: .; v_gene: TRBV7-2; j_gene: TRBJ2-7; CDR3aa: CASSSSGRGYEQYF
abundance: .; v_gene: TRBV27; j_gene: TRBJ1-6; CDR3aa: CASSLQGYNSPLHF
abundance: .; v_gene: TRBV4-2; j_gene: TRBJ2-3; CDR3aa: CASSQRELTDTQYF
abundance: .; v_gene: TRBV27; j_gene: TRBJ1-2; CDR3aa: CASSTGGAGYGYTF
abundance: .; v_gene: TRBV27; j_gene: TRBJ1-6; CDR3aa: CASSSWSSPLHF
abundance: .; v_gene: TRBV29-1; j_gene: TRBJ2-1; CDR3aa: CSVITLAGEGNEQFF
abundance: .; v_gene: TRBV2; j_gene: TRBJ2-1; CDR3aa: CASSENGVYNEQFF
abundance: .; v_gene: TRBV13; j_gene: TRBJ2-7; CDR3aa: CASSLDPRGEQYF
abundance: .; v_gene: TRBV7-9; j_gene: TRBJ2-1; CDR3aa: CASSLSGYNEQFF
abundance: .; v_gene: TRBV6-5; j_gene: TRBJ1-2; CDR3aa: CASSYSGRPGGYTF
abundance: .; v_gene: TRBV5-1; j_gene: TRBJ2-7; CDR3aa: CASSFGDSIGEQYF
abundance: .; v_gene: TRBV6-6; j_gene: TRBJ2-7; CDR3aa: CASSPPEGKGAYEQYF